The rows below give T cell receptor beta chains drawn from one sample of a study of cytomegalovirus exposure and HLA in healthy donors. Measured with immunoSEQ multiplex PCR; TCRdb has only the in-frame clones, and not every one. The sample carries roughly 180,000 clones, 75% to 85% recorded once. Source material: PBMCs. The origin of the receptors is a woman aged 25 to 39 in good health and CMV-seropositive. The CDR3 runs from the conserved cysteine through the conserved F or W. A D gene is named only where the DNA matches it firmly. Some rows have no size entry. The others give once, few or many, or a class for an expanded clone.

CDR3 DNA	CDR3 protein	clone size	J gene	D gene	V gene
TGTGCCAGCAGTTTCTATATAGCGGGAGGGACCTACGAGCAGTACTTC	CASSFYIAGGTYEQYF	-	TRBJ2-7	TRBD2	TRBV28
TGTGCCAGCAGTTTACAGCAGGGGGCTTACGAGCAGTACTTC	CASSLQQGAYEQYF	-	TRBJ2-7	TRBD1	TRBV28
TGTGCCTGGAGTGTAGTCAGGTCTGGGGCCAACGTCCTGACTTTC	CAWSVVRSGANVLTF	few	TRBJ2-6	-	TRBV30
TGTGCCAGCAGCTTAGCAGGGGAGGCCAATCAGCCCCAGCATTTT	CASSLAGEANQPQHF	-	TRBJ1-5	-	TRBV7-2
TGTGCCAGCAGCTTAGGACTAGAGTACAATGAGCAGTTCTTC	CASSLGLEYNEQFF	-	TRBJ2-1	-	TRBV7-2
TGTGCCAGCAGCTCCCCAGGAAACACCGGGGAGCTGTTTTTT	CASSSPGNTGELFF	-	TRBJ2-2	-	TRBV11-2
TGTGCCAGCAGCCCAGCGGCGCCGGAGGGGACTGGAAACACCATATATTTT	CASSPAAPEGTGNTIYF	-	TRBJ1-3	-	TRBV11-3
TGTGCCAGCAGCTCCCGACTAGCGGGAGCCTCGAACACCGGGGAGCTGTTTTTT	CASSSRLAGASNTGELFF	-	TRBJ2-2	TRBD2	TRBV7-2
TGTGCCAGCAGTCTGGGACAGTTTCGGAACATTCAGTACTTC	CASSLGQFRNIQYF	-	TRBJ2-4	TRBD1	TRBV5-4
TGTGCCAGCAGCCGGACCCCGGGACAGGGAAGAGAGGTAGCTTTCTTT	CASSRTPGQGREVAFF	-	TRBJ1-1	TRBD1	TRBV28